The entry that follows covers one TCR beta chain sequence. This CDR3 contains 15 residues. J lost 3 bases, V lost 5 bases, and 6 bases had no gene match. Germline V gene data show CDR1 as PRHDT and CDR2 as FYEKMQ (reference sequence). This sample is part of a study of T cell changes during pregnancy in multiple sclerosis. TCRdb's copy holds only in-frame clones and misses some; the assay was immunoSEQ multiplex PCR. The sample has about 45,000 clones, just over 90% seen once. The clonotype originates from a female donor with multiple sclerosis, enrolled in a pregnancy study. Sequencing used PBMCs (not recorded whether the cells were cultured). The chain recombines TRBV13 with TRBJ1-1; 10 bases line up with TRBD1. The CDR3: CASSAAGTGDTEAFF. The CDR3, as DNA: TGTGCCAGCAGCGCAGCCGGGACAGGGGACACTGAAGCTTTCTTT.